This T cell receptor (beta chain) was recovered during a study of blood T cell repertoires in COVID-19. Germline V CDR1 and CDR2: SGHNT, YYREEE (reference sequence). This CDR3 comprises 13 residues. Trimming left V 4 bases short and J 0 bases short, with 6 bases between. Sequenced by immunoSEQ multiplex PCR; TCRdb stores in-frame clones only, minus some. The profile shows approximately 400,000 clones, 81% of them singletons. This TCR derives from a human donor with acute or convalescent COVID-19. The donor label of this sample is uncertain. The chain carries TRBV5-4 and TRBJ2-3, with unresolved D. Sequencing was carried out using peripheral blood. CDR3 nucleotide sequence: TGTGCCAGCAGCGTGAGGAGCACAGATACGCAGTATTTT. Translating it yields CASSVRSTDTQYF.